This is a list of T cell receptor beta chains from one sample in a study of spatial heterogeneity in lung cancer. TCRdb itself ran the 5' RACE reads through MiXCR, one entry per CDR3 protein. This table has 15,000 to 20,000 distinct CDR3 sequences, less than 7.5% appearing once. Sequenced here: lung tumor tissue, sampled at surgery. The receptors derive from a male donor with early-stage non-small cell lung cancer. The CDR3 runs from the conserved cysteine through the conserved F or W. D genes are given only for firm matches. A row's size may be missing; if present it is once, few, many or a size class.

size: many; J: TRBJ2-5; D: .; V: TRBV24-1; DNA: TGTGCCACCAGTGTCGCCGGCCAAGAGACCCAGTACTTC; CDR3: CATSVAGQETQYF
size: many; J: TRBJ2-3; D: TRBD2; V: TRBV12-3/TRBV12-4; DNA: TGTGCCAGCAGACCCTTAGCGGGAGGGCCGGATACGCAGTATTTT; CDR3: CASRPLAGGPDTQYF
size: few; J: TRBJ2-5; D: .; V: TRBV27; DNA: TGTGCCAGCAGTTTAATGGAAGGGGAGACCCAGTACTTC; CDR3: CASSLMEGETQYF
size: many; J: TRBJ2-5; D: .; V: TRBV28; DNA: TGTGCCAGTTCAGGGAACCAAGAGACCCAGTACTTC; CDR3: CASSGNQETQYF
size: many; J: TRBJ2-2; D: TRBD2; V: TRBV11-2; DNA: TGTGCCAGCAGCCGCGCGACCGGGACTATGAACACCGGGGAGCTGTTTTTT; CDR3: CASSRATGTMNTGELFF
size: many; J: TRBJ2-1; D: .; V: TRBV7-2; DNA: TGTGCCAGCAGCCCTACCCGGGGCAGCTCCTACAATGAGCAGTTCTTC; CDR3: CASSPTRGSSYNEQFF
size: many; J: TRBJ1-6; D: .; V: TRBV28; DNA: TGTGCCAGCAGTTCCAATAAGGGGGGAACTAATTCACCCCTCCACTTT; CDR3: CASSSNKGGTNSPLHF
size: many; J: TRBJ1-4; D: .; V: TRBV4-3; DNA: TGCGCCAGCAGCCAAACGGGTGGTACAACTAATGAAAAACTGTTTTTT; CDR3: CASSQTGGTTNEKLFF
size: many; J: TRBJ1-5; D: TRBD1; V: TRBV6-1; DNA: TGTGCCAGCAGTTATCAGGGGGGTCAGCCCCAGCATTTT; CDR3: CASSYQGGQPQHF
size: .; J: TRBJ2-5; D: TRBD2; V: TRBV20-1; DNA: TGCAGTGCTAGAGGCGCTAGCGGGTCGGAAGAGACCCAGTACTTC; CDR3: CSARGASGSEETQYF
size: many; J: TRBJ2-3; D: .; V: TRBV7-2; DNA: TGTGCCAGCAGTCTAGCTTACATAGCAGATACGCAGTATTTT; CDR3: CASSLAYIADTQYF
size: many; J: TRBJ2-5; D: TRBD2; V: TRBV6-6; DNA: TGTGCCAGCAGTCACGGGGGGGGAGAGACCCAGTACTTC; CDR3: CASSHGGGETQYF
size: many; J: TRBJ1-2; D: .; V: TRBV9; DNA: TGTGCCAGCAGCGTAGCGCGCCACCCGCAAGCTGGGTTGGATGGCTACACCTTC; CDR3: CASSVARHPQAGLDGYTF
size: many; J: TRBJ2-5; D: TRBD1; V: TRBV29-1; DNA: TGCAGCGTTGAGACAGGGCTAGAGACCCAGTACTTC; CDR3: CSVETGLETQYF
size: many; J: TRBJ1-5; D: .; V: TRBV29-1; DNA: TGCAGCGTGGGTATGGGGGTCTCGGGAAATCAGCCCCAGCATTTT; CDR3: CSVGMGVSGNQPQHF
size: many; J: TRBJ1-3; D: .; V: TRBV6-6; DNA: TGTGCCACCCTTCTGAGTCCCTTCTCTGGAAACACCATATATTTT; CDR3: CATLLSPFSGNTIYF
size: .; J: TRBJ2-7; D: TRBD1; V: TRBV27; DNA: TGTGCCACCTTCGGACAGGGTAGCCACGAGCAGTACTTC; CDR3: CATFGQGSHEQYF
size: many; J: TRBJ1-4; D: .; V: TRBV7-2; DNA: TGTGCCAGCAGCTTAGCCATAGTGGGTGAAAAACTGTTTTTT; CDR3: CASSLAIVGEKLFF
size: many; J: TRBJ2-2; D: TRBD1; V: TRBV4-3; DNA: TGCGCCAGCAGCCAAGAATGGCAGGGGGTAGGAGTCACCGGGGAGCTGTTTTTT; CDR3: CASSQEWQGVGVTGELFF
size: .; J: TRBJ1-1; D: .; V: TRBV14; DNA: TGTGCCAGCAGCCAAAATTCACTGGGAGCTTTCTTT; CDR3: CASSQNSLGAFF
size: many; J: TRBJ2-1; D: .; V: TRBV5-1; DNA: TGCGCCAGCAGCTTGAAGGGGATCAATGAGCAGTTCTTC; CDR3: CASSLKGINEQFF
size: many; J: TRBJ2-5; D: TRBD1; V: TRBV6-2/TRBV6-3; DNA: TGTGCCAGCAGTTATGAGGGGACAGGACAAGAGACCCAGTACTTC; CDR3: CASSYEGTGQETQYF
size: many; J: TRBJ2-6; D: .; V: TRBV5-5; DNA: TGTGCCAGCAGCTTCGGACCGTCTTTATTCTCTGGGGCCAACGTCCTGACTTTC; CDR3: CASSFGPSLFSGANVLTF
size: many; J: TRBJ1-6; D: .; V: TRBV28; DNA: TGTGCCAGCAGCTCCGGAGGACTGGCTCTCCACTTT; CDR3: CASSSGGLALHF
size: many; J: TRBJ2-7; D: .; V: TRBV20-1; DNA: TGCAGTGCTAGAGCTCCAGTCTCCTACGAGCAGTACTTC; CDR3: CSARAPVSYEQYF
size: many; J: TRBJ2-3; D: TRBD2; V: TRBV6-5; DNA: TGTGCCAGCACCTTAGCGGGGGAAAACACAGATACGCAGTATTTT; CDR3: CASTLAGENTDTQYF
size: many; J: TRBJ2-2; D: .; V: TRBV4-3; DNA: TGCGCCAGCAGCCAAGCGGGGTTAACCGGGGAGCTGTTTTTT; CDR3: CASSQAGLTGELFF
size: many; J: TRBJ1-6; D: .; V: TRBV18; DNA: TGTGCCAGCTCACCAAAGCGCTCCGGGGATAATTCACCCCTCCACTTT; CDR3: CASSPKRSGDNSPLHF
size: medium-sized; J: TRBJ1-5; D: .; V: TRBV18; DNA: TGTGCCAGCTCTTCGGACACCAATCAGCCCCAGCATTTT; CDR3: CASSSDTNQPQHF
size: many; J: TRBJ2-2; D: .; V: TRBV12-3/TRBV12-4; DNA: TGTGCCAGCAGCCGGGGCACAGGGGTGGGAGGAGGCACCGGGGAGCTGTTTTTT; CDR3: CASSRGTGVGGGTGELFF
size: many; J: TRBJ2-3; D: TRBD2; V: TRBV6-2/TRBV6-3; DNA: TGTGCCAGCAGTTACTCTCGCGGGGGGGTCCTCACAGATACGCAGTATTTT; CDR3: CASSYSRGGVLTDTQYF
size: many; J: TRBJ2-3; D: .; V: TRBV29-1; DNA: TGCAGCGTTGAAAGGGGTTCAAGAGATACGCAGTATTTT; CDR3: CSVERGSRDTQYF
size: medium-sized; J: TRBJ1-1; D: .; V: TRBV11-2; DNA: TGTGCCAGCAGCTTAGATGGACGTCTGAACACTGAAGCTTTCTTT; CDR3: CASSLDGRLNTEAFF
size: many; J: TRBJ2-7; D: TRBD2; V: TRBV29-1; DNA: TGCAGCGTTGTGCCTAGCGGCTTCTCCTACGAGCAGTACTTC; CDR3: CSVVPSGFSYEQYF
size: few; J: TRBJ2-3; D: .; V: TRBV20-1; DNA: TGCAGTGCCCCCCGGGAAGGGACGGGCACAGATACGCAGTATTTT; CDR3: CSAPREGTGTDTQYF
size: many; J: TRBJ2-1; D: .; V: TRBV21-1; DNA: TGTGCCAGCAGCAAAAGCTTGGGGAATTTTGTTGAGAGACAGTTCTTC; CDR3: CASSKSLGNFVERQFF
size: many; J: TRBJ2-3; D: .; V: TRBV6-1; DNA: TGTGCCAGCAGCAAGGGCCTACAAAGCACAGATACGCAGTATTTT; CDR3: CASSKGLQSTDTQYF
size: many; J: TRBJ2-7; D: TRBD2; V: TRBV20-1; DNA: TGCAGTGCGGGACGGGGCGGGGGTTTCTCCTACGAGCAGTACTTC; CDR3: CSAGRGGGFSYEQYF
size: many; J: TRBJ1-2; D: TRBD1; V: TRBV2; DNA: TGTGCCAGCAGAACACAGGGGGCTAATGGCTACACCTTC; CDR3: CASRTQGANGYTF
size: .; J: TRBJ2-7; D: TRBD2; V: TRBV13; DNA: TGTGCCAGCAGCTTAGTGAGCGGGGGAAGCTCCTATGAGCAGTACTTC; CDR3: CASSLVSGGSSYEQYF
size: many; J: TRBJ2-4; D: TRBD1; V: TRBV6-6; DNA: TGTGCCAGCAGCCCGTCAGGGGGCAGGTACATTCAGTACTTC; CDR3: CASSPSGGRYIQYF
size: many; J: TRBJ2-1; D: TRBD2; V: TRBV3-1; DNA: TGTGCCAGCAGCCCCCCCCGTTCTAGCGGGGGATACAATGAGCAGTTCTTC; CDR3: CASSPPRSSGGYNEQFF
size: many; J: TRBJ1-5; D: TRBD1; V: TRBV6-5; DNA: TGTGCCAGCAGCAGAAGCCGGACAGGCTTGAATCAGCCCCAGCATTTT; CDR3: CASSRSRTGLNQPQHF
size: few; J: TRBJ2-7; D: .; V: TRBV6-1; DNA: TGTGCCAGCAGAAGGGGTGAGTCCTACGAGCAGTACTTC; CDR3: CASRRGESYEQYF
size: once; J: TRBJ1-3; D: .; V: TRBV9; DNA: TGTGCCAGCAGCGTAGTGGGGAAGACTGGAAACACCATATATTTT; CDR3: CASSVVGKTGNTIYF
size: many; J: TRBJ2-7; D: .; V: TRBV12-3/TRBV12-4; DNA: TGTGCCAGCAGTTTCTTGGTTTACGAGCAGTACTTC; CDR3: CASSFLVYEQYF
size: many; J: TRBJ2-5; D: TRBD1; V: TRBV6-2/TRBV6-3; DNA: TGTGCCAGCAGCTGGACAGGGCCAAAAGAGACCCAGTACTTC; CDR3: CASSWTGPKETQYF
size: many; J: TRBJ1-1; D: .; V: TRBV29-1; DNA: TGCAGCGTTGATTGGGGAGCTTTCTTT; CDR3: CSVDWGAFF
size: .; J: TRBJ1-1; D: .; V: TRBV28; DNA: TGTGCCAGTGCGGGGGTGACGGGGACCCCCGGTAACACTGAAGCTTTCTTT; CDR3: CASAGVTGTPGNTEAFF
size: many; J: TRBJ2-1; D: TRBD2; V: TRBV29-1; DNA: TGCAGCGTTCTTAGCGGGGGTTCCTACAATGAGCAGTTCTTC; CDR3: CSVLSGGSYNEQFF
size: many; J: TRBJ1-5; D: .; V: TRBV6-1; DNA: TGTGCCAGCACCGACAGAGGGGATCAGCCCCAGCATTTT; CDR3: CASTDRGDQPQHF
size: .; J: TRBJ2-3; D: TRBD2; V: TRBV24-1; DNA: TGTGCCACCAGTAGGACTAGCGGGGTCTCCCCCGATACGCAGTATTTT; CDR3: CATSRTSGVSPDTQYF